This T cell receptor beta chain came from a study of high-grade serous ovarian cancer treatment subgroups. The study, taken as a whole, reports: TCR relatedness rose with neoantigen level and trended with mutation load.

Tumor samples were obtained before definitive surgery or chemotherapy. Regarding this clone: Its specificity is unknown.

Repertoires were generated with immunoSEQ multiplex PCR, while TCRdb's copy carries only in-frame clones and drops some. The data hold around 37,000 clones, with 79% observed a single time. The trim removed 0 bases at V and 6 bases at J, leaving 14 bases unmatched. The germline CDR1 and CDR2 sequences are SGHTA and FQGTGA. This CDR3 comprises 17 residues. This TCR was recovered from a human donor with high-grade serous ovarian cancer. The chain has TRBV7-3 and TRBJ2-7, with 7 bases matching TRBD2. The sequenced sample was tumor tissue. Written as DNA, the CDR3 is TGTGCCAGCAGCTTAACGTTCCGCGGGAGCCCCGGGAGCGAGCAGTACTTC. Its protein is CASSLTFRGSPGSEQYF.